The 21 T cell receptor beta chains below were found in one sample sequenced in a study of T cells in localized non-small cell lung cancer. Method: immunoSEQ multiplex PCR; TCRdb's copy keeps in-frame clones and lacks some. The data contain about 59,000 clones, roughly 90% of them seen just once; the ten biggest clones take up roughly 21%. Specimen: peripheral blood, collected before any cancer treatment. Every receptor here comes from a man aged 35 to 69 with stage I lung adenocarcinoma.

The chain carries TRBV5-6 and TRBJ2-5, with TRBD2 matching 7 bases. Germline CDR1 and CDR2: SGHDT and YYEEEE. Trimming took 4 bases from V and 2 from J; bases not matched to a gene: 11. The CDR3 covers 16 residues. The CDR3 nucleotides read TGTGCCAGCAGCCACAGAGATTGGGGGGGGCAAGAGACCCAGTACTTC. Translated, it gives CASSHRDWGGQETQYF.

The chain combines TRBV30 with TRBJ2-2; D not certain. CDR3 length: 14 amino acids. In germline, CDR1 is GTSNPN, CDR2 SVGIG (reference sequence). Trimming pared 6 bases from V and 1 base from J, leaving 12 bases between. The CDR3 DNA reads TGTGCCTGCGGACGGTCGCAGAACACCGGGGAGCTGTTTTTT. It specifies CACGRSQNTGELFF.

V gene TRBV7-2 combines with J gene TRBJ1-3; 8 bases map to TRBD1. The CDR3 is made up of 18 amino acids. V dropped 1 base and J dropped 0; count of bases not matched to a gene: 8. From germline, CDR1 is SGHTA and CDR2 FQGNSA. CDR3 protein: CASSLVGSGGVSGNTIYF. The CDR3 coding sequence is TGTGCCAGCAGCTTAGTCGGTTCAGGGGGCGTCTCTGGAAACACCATATATTTT.

This chain's CDR3 is CASSQGSGNTIYF. The CDR3 region has the DNA TGTGCCAGCAGCCAAGGCTCTGGAAACACCATATATTTT. The chain carries TRBV9 and TRBJ1-3; no definite D call. Deletions cut 4 bases from V and 0 bases from J, with 5 bases between. In germline, CDR1 is SGDLS, CDR2 YYNGEE. This CDR3 has 13 residues. The whole variable domain, remainder taken from reference TRBV9 and TRBJ1-3, is DSGVTQTPKHLITATGQRVTLRCSPRSGDLSVYWYQQSLDQGLQFLIQYYNGEERAKGNILERFSAQQFPDLHSELNLSSLELGDSALYFCASSQGSGNTIYFGEGSWLTVV.

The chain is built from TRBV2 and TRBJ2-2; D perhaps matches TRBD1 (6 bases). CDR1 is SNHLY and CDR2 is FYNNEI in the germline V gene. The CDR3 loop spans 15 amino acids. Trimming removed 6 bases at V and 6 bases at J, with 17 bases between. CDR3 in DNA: TGTGCCAGCAGCCGGGACAAGGGGCAGGCCGGGGAGCTGTTTTTT. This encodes CASSRDKGQAGELFF.

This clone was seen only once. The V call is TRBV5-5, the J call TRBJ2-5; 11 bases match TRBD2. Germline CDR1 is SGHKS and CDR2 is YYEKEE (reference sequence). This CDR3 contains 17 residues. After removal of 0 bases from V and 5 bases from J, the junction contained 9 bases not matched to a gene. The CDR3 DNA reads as TGTGCCAGCAGCTTGGTTCCCCTGACTAGCGGGAAGGAGACCCAGTACTTC. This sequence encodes CASSLVPLTSGKETQYF.

The CDR3 is CASSEQGTDTQYF. The CDR3 coding sequence is TGCGCCAGCAGCGAACAGGGTACAGATACGCAGTATTTT. The chain combines TRBV5-1 with TRBJ2-3, with a possible D match to TRBD1 (6 bases). The germline V gene has CDR1 SGHRS and CDR2 YFSETQ. Between the trimmed V and J ends, which lost 4 bases and 3 bases, there was a span of 9 bases. CDR3 size: 13 residues.

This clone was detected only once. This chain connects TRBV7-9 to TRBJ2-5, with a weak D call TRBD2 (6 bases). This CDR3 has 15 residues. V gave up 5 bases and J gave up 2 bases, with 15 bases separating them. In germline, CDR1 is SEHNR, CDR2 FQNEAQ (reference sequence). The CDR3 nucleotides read TGTGCCAGCAGCGCGCGGGACGGACTACAAGAGACCCAGTACTTC. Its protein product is CASSARDGLQETQYF.

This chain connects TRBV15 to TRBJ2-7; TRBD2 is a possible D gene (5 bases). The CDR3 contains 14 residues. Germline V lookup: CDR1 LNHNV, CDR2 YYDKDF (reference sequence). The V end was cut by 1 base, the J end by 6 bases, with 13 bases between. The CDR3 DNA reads TGTGCCACCAGCAGAGGTAGCGTGGGTGTCGAGCAGTACTTC. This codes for CATSRGSVGVEQYF.

The DNA of the CDR3 is TGTGCCAGCAGCACCGGACAGGGGGCAGGTCAGCCCCAGCATTTT. It yields the protein CASSTGQGAGQPQHF. This sequence joins TRBV6-5 and TRBJ1-5; 11 nucleotides agree with TRBD1. The CDR3 totals 15 residues. Germline CDR1 reads MNHEY; CDR2 reads SVGAGI. Trimming removed 6 bases from V and 6 bases from J; junction bases left unmatched: 7.

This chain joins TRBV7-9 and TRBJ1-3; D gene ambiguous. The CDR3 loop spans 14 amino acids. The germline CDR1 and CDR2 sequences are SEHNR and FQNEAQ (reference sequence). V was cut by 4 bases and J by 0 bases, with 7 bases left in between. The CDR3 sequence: CASSSGSSGNTIYF. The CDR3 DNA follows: TGTGCCAGCAGCTCCGGATCCTCTGGAAACACCATATATTTT. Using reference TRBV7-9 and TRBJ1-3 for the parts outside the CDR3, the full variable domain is DTGVSQNPRHKITKRGQNVTFRCDPISEHNRLYWYRQTLGQGPEFLTYFQNEAQLEKSRLLSDRFSAERPKGSFSTLEIQRTEQGDSAMYLCASSSGSSGNTIYFGEGSWLTVV.

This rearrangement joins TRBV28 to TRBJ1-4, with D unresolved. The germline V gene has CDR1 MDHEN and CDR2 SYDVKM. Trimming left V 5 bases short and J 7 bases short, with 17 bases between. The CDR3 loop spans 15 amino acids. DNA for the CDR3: TGTGCCAGCAGTGGCAACTGGGCATCGGGTGAAAAACTGTTTTTT. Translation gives CASSGNWASGEKLFF.

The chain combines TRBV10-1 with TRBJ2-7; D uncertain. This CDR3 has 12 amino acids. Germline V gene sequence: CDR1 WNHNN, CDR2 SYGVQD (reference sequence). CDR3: CGQPTSSYEQYF. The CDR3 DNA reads TGCGGACAACCCACGAGCTCCTACGAGCAGTACTTC.

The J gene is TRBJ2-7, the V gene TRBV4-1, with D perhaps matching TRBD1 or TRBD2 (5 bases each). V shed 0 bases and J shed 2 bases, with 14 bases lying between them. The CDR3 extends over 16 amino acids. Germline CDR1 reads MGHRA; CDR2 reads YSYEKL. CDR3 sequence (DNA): TGCGCCAGCAGCCAAGAGAGGGGTCACCCCCCCTACGAGCAGTACTTC. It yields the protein CASSQERGHPPYEQYF.

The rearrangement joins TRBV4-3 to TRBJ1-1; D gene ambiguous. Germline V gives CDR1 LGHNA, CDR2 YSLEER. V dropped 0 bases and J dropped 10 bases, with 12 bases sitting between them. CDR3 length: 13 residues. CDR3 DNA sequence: TGCGCCAGCAGCCAAGATAAACAGTCTCTAGCTTTCTTT. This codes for CASSQDKQSLAFF.

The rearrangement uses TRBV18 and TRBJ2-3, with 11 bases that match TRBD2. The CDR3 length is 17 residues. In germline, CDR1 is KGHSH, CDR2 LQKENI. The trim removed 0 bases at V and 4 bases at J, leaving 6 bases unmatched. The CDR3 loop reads CASSPPVAGGPSDTQYF. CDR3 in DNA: TGTGCCAGCTCACCACCCGTAGCGGGAGGGCCTTCAGATACGCAGTATTTT.

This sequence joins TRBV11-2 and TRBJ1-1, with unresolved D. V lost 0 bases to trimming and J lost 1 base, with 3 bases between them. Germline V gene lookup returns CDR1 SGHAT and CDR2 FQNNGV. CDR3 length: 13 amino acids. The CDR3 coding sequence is TGTGCCAGCAGCTTAGACAGGAACACTGAAGCTTTCTTT. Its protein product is CASSLDRNTEAFF.

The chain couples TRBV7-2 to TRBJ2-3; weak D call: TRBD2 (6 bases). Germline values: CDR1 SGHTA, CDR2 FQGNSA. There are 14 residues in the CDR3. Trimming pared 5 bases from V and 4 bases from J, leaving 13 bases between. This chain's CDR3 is CASSAGLKADTQYF. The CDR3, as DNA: TGTGCCAGCAGCGCGGGGCTCAAAGCAGATACGCAGTATTTT.

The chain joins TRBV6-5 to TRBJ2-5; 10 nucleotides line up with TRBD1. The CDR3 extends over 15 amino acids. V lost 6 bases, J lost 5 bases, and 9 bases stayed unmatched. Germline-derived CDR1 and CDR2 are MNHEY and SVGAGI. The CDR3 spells CASRVDRGRRETQYF. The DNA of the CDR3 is TGTGCCAGCAGGGTAGACAGGGGGCGACGGGAGACCCAGTACTTC.

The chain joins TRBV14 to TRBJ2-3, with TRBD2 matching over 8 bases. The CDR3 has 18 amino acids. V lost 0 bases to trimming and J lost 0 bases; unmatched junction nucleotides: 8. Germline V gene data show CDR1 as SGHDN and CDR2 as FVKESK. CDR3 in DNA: TGTGCCAGCAGCCAAGATCCCCTAGCGGGCGATAGCACAGATACGCAGTATTTT. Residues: CASSQDPLAGDSTDTQYF.

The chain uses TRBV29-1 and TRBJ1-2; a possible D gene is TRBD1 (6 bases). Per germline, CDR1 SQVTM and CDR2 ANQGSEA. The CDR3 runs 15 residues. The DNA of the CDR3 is TGCGGCACAACTACAGGGCTCCACGAGGCCTATGGCTACACCTTC. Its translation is CGTTTGLHEAYGYTF. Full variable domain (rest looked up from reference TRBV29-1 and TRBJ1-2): SAVISQKPSRDICQRGTSLTIQCQVDSQVTMMFWYRQQPGQSLTLIATANQGSEATYESGFVIDKFPISRPNLTFSTLTVSNMSPEDSSIYLCGTTTGLHEAYGYTFGSGTRLTVV.